The rows below give T cell receptor beta chains drawn from one sample of a study of Graves' ophthalmopathy and Graves' hyperthyroidism. Using its own MiXCR run on the multiplex PCR reads, TCRdb lists one record per CDR3 protein. The sample holds about 420,000 distinct CDR3 sequences, over 20% seen once. The specimen was peripheral blood. These receptors were collected from a young woman with stable Graves' hyperthyroidism. Both conserved end residues are part of each CDR3. A D gene is named only where the DNA matches it firmly. The size of a clone is reported for some rows only, either as once, few or many, or as a class for expanded clones.

v_call	j_call	d_call	clone_size	cdr3_aa	cdr3_nt
TRBV20-1	TRBJ2-2	NA	many	CSARDLGRSGELFF	TGCAGTGCTAGAGATTTGGGGAGGTCCGGGGAGCTGTTTTTT
TRBV30	TRBJ2-7	TRBD2	many	CAWTRAAGGFHEQYF	TGTGCCTGGACCCGGGCGGCGGGAGGCTTCCACGAGCAGTACTTC
TRBV7-8	TRBJ2-2	TRBD1	many	CASRHTRGRAGELFF	TGTGCCAGCAGACACACCAGGGGGCGCGCCGGGGAGCTGTTTTTT
TRBV15	TRBJ1-1	NA	NA	CATSSGTAKAFF	TGTGCCACCAGCAGCGGGACGGCTAAAGCTTTCTTT
TRBV28	TRBJ1-5	TRBD1	many	CASRPGQGQPQHF	TGTGCCAGCAGGCCGGGACAGGGGCAGCCCCAGCATTTT
TRBV7-8	TRBJ1-3	NA	NA	CASSLVEGSYNPGNTIYF	TGTGCCAGCAGCTTAGTAGAAGGGAGCTACAACCCAGGAAACACCATATATTTT
TRBV13	TRBJ1-3	NA	NA	CASSLTLVGAGDTIYF	TGTGCCAGCAGCTTAACCCTTGTTGGGGCTGGAGACACCATATATTTT
TRBV4-3	TRBJ2-2	NA	many	CASSQDRPTGELFF	TGCGCCAGCAGCCAAGATCGGCCCACCGGGGAGCTGTTTTTT
TRBV29-1	TRBJ1-2	NA	many	CSVTGTGYGYTF	TGCAGCGTTACAGGGACCGGCTATGGCTACACCTTC
TRBV11-1	TRBJ2-7	TRBD2	many	CASSPPRAGGSYEQYF	TGTGCCAGCAGCCCACCCAGAGCGGGAGGATCCTACGAGCAGTACTTC
TRBV6-1	TRBJ2-5	NA	many	CASRPPVEETQYF	TGTGCCAGCAGGCCCCCTGTGGAAGAGACCCAGTACTTC
TRBV20-1	TRBJ2-7	TRBD1	many	CSASLDRGWVYEQYF	TGCAGTGCTAGCCTCGACAGGGGTTGGGTCTACGAGCAGTACTTC
TRBV7-2	TRBJ1-2	TRBD1	few	CASSPGTVDGYTF	TGTGCCAGCAGCCCAGGGACAGTCGATGGCTACACCTTC
TRBV29-1	TRBJ2-5	NA	few	CSVELLGQGKQETQYF	TGCAGCGTTGAACTTTTGGGGCAGGGAAAACAAGAGACCCAGTACTTC
TRBV4-1	TRBJ2-7	TRBD2	few	CASSQVRERYEQYF	TGCGCCAGCAGCCAAGTGCGGGAGAGGTACGAGCAGTACTTC
TRBV14	TRBJ1-6	TRBD1	NA	CASSQEPRGHSPLHF	TGTGCCAGCAGCCAAGAACCCAGGGGGCATTCACCCCTCCACTTT
TRBV7-2	TRBJ2-7	TRBD1	many	CASSPDRDRGGEQYF	TGTGCCAGCAGCCCAGACCGGGACAGGGGTGGGGAGCAGTACTTC
TRBV15	TRBJ2-7	TRBD2	NA	CATSRDTGGYEQYF	TGTGCCACCAGCAGAGATACGGGGGGGTACGAGCAGTACTTC
TRBV10-2	TRBJ2-5	NA	NA	CASSDGVRETQYF	TGCGCCAGCAGTGACGGAGTAAGAGAGACCCAGTACTTC
TRBV3-1	TRBJ1-2	NA	many	CASSQGAVYDYGYTF	TGTGCCAGCAGCCAAGGTGCAGTCTACGACTATGGCTACACCTTC
TRBV2	TRBJ2-5	NA	many	CASRTLSGRPEETQYF	TGTGCCAGCAGAACTCTTAGCGGTCGCCCGGAAGAGACCCAGTACTTC
TRBV11-2	TRBJ1-3	NA	many	CASSPHAATIYF	TGTGCCAGCAGCCCCCATGCCGCCACCATATATTTT
TRBV25-1	TRBJ2-5	NA	NA	CASSGGHYLGQETEYF	TGTGCCAGCAGTGGTGGACACTACCTTGGTCAAGAGACCGAGTACTTC
TRBV4-1	TRBJ1-2	TRBD1	NA	CASISYSDRDWYGYTF	TGCGCCAGCATCTCGTATTCGGACAGGGACTGGTATGGCTACACCTTC
TRBV28	TRBJ2-5	TRBD2	NA	CASRGLAGGTGKTQYF	TGTGCCAGCAGGGGACTAGCGGGAGGTACGGGAAAGACCCAGTACTTC
TRBV12-3/TRBV12-4	TRBJ2-2	NA	many	CASSQAYGELFF	TGTGCCAGCAGCCAGGCTTACGGGGAGCTGTTTTTT
TRBV7-2	TRBJ2-7	NA	NA	CASSLPSVATREQYF	TGTGCCAGCAGCTTACCGTCTGTTGCAACGAGGGAGCAGTACTTC
TRBV6-5	TRBJ2-5	NA	many	CASSYGYSVETQYF	TGTGCCAGCAGTTACGGGTACTCGGTGGAGACCCAGTACTTC
TRBV7-2	TRBJ1-2	NA	few	CASSRVKGYGYTF	TGTGCCAGCAGCCGCGTCAAGGGCTATGGTTACACCTTC
TRBV6-1	TRBJ1-2	NA	many	CASSEGGRGAYGYTF	TGTGCCAGCAGTGAAGGTGGCAGGGGCGCCTATGGCTACACCTTC
TRBV28	TRBJ2-7	TRBD1	many	CASSSWDRETYEQYF	TGTGCCAGCAGTTCCTGGGACAGGGAAACCTACGAGCAGTACTTC
TRBV25-1	TRBJ2-7	NA	many	CASSEYRDEQYF	TGTGCCAGCAGTGAATACAGGGACGAGCAGTACTTC
TRBV15	TRBJ1-2	NA	many	CATSSHRGDNYGYTF	TGTGCCACCAGCAGCCACAGAGGCGACAACTATGGCTACACCTTC
TRBV20-1	TRBJ1-3	TRBD1	many	CSARPGTDGNTIYF	TGCAGTGCTAGACCCGGGACAGATGGAAACACCATATATTTT
TRBV13	TRBJ2-5	TRBD2	NA	CASSLQASGSWTQYF	TGTGCCAGCAGCTTACAGGCTAGCGGGAGCTGGACCCAGTACTTC
TRBV2	TRBJ2-5	TRBD2	many	CASNLAESQETQYF	TGTGCCAGCAACCTAGCGGAGTCACAAGAGACCCAGTACTTC
TRBV2	TRBJ1-6	NA	many	CASIQDSLNSPLHF	TGTGCCAGCATACAGGACAGCCTTAATTCACCCCTCCACTTT
TRBV12-3/TRBV12-4	TRBJ2-5	TRBD1	many	CASSPTGEVGTQYF	TGTGCCAGCAGTCCGACAGGGGAGGTGGGGACCCAGTACTTC
TRBV28	TRBJ2-4	TRBD1	many	CASSGQGASNIQYF	TGTGCCAGCAGTGGACAGGGGGCGTCGAACATTCAGTACTTC
TRBV5-5	TRBJ1-1	NA	few	CASSNTVTEAFF	TGTGCCAGCAGCAACACGGTTACTGAAGCTTTCTTT
TRBV5-1	TRBJ2-7	TRBD2	NA	CASSLAGGGFDEQYF	TGCGCCAGCAGCTTGGCTGGGGGGGGATTCGATGAGCAGTACTTC
TRBV4-2	TRBJ1-3	NA	many	CASSQEGFSGNTIYF	TGTGCCAGCAGCCAAGAAGGGTTCTCTGGAAACACCATATATTTT
TRBV6-5	TRBJ2-5	TRBD2	NA	CASSYSGGNMYQETQYF	TGTGCCAGCAGTTACTCGGGGGGGAATATGTACCAAGAGACCCAGTACTTC
TRBV20-1	TRBJ2-6	NA	many	CSARTQVGLSGANVLTF	TGCAGTGCTAGAACCCAGGTGGGGCTTTCTGGGGCCAACGTCCTGACTTTC
TRBV6-1	TRBJ2-4	NA	few	CASVQGEGNIKYF	TGTGCCAGCGTACAGGGAGAGGGAAACATTAAGTACTTC
TRBV19	TRBJ1-1	NA	many	CASSIDGSGANTEAFF	TGTGCCAGTAGTATAGACGGATCCGGGGCGAACACTGAAGCTTTCTTT
TRBV5-1	TRBJ2-7	NA	many	CASSPDVSYEQYF	TGCGCCAGCAGCCCGGACGTCTCCTACGAGCAGTACTTC
TRBV11-2	TRBJ2-7	TRBD1	many	CASSFLGQLKTYEQYF	TGTGCCAGCAGCTTCTTGGGACAGCTAAAAACCTACGAGCAGTACTTC
TRBV28	TRBJ1-2	NA	many	CASSRGFGYGYTF	TGTGCCAGCAGTCGCGGTTTCGGCTATGGCTACACCTTC
TRBV4-1	TRBJ2-5	NA	few	CASSQVGTQYQETQYF	TGCGCCAGCAGCCAAGTGGGGACTCAGTACCAAGAGACCCAGTACTTC
TRBV6-1	TRBJ1-2	TRBD1	few	CATSSARGFYGYTF	TGTGCCACCAGCTCTGCCAGGGGGTTCTATGGCTACACCTTC
TRBV30	TRBJ1-5	NA	NA	CAWSVYEGNQPQHF	TGTGCCTGGAGTGTGTACGAGGGCAATCAGCCCCAGCATTTT
TRBV11-1	TRBJ2-7	TRBD2	NA	CASSLALRGLAGKRSYEQYF	TGTGCCAGCAGCTTAGCGCTGAGGGGACTAGCGGGTAAGCGGAGCTACGAGCAGTACTTC
TRBV30	TRBJ1-5	NA	NA	CAWSSAQGQPQHF	TGTGCCTGGAGTTCGGCTCAGGGACAGCCCCAGCATTTT